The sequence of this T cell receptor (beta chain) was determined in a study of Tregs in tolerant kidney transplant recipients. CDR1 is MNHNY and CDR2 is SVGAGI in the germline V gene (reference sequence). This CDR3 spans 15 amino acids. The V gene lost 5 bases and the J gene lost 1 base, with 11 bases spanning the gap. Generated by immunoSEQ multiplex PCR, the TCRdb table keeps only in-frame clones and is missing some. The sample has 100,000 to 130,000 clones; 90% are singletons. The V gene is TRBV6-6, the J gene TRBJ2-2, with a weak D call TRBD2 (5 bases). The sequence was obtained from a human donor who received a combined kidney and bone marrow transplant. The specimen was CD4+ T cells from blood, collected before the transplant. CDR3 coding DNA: TGTGCCAGCAGTCCGAGGGCCCAGAACACCGGGGAGCTGTTTTTT. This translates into CASSPRAQNTGELFF.